A single sample is the source of the 13 T cell receptor beta chains below, sequenced in a study of blood T cell repertoires in COVID-19. The repertoire was sequenced with immunoSEQ multiplex PCR; TCRdb's copy has only in-frame clones and lacks some. In the table there are 100,000 to 120,000 clones, around 85% of which are singletons. Sequencing was performed on peripheral blood. The receptors derive from a middle-aged man with acute or convalescent COVID-19.

The chain carries TRBV9 and TRBJ1-6, with D possibly TRBD1 on 5 matching bases. This CDR3 contains 15 residues. The V and J ends lost 4 bases and 7 bases respectively, with 15 bases between them. Germline V gene lookup returns CDR1 SGDLS and CDR2 YYNGEE. CDR3 loop: CASSPFDSPNSPLHF. The CDR3, as DNA: TGTGCCAGCAGCCCCTTTGACAGCCCAAATTCACCCCTCCACTTT.

The rearrangement uses TRBV3-1 (or the pseudogene TRBV3-2) and TRBJ1-3; D unclear. Trimming stripped 5 bases from V and 0 bases from J, with 17 bases between. The CDR3 is 17 amino acids. Germline V gene sequence: CDR1 LGHDT, CDR2 YNNKEL (reference sequence). Written as DNA, the CDR3 is TGTGCCAGCAGCTCCCGAGAGAACAGCCTCTCTGGAAACACCATATATTTT. This gives the protein CASSSRENSLSGNTIYF.

The V and J genes are TRBV5-8 and TRBJ2-1; D may be TRBD2 (6 bases). The germline gives CDR1 SGHTS, CDR2 YDEGEE. The CDR3 is 16 amino acids. Between the trimmed V and J ends, which lost 1 base and 1 base, there was a span of 12 bases. The DNA of the CDR3 is TGTGCCAGCAGCTTGTATGTACTAGCATCCTACAATGAGCAGTTCTTC. Protein: CASSLYVLASYNEQFF.

The V call is TRBV6-1, the J call TRBJ2-3, with 7 bases aligning to TRBD2. V lost 1 base to trimming and J lost 0 bases; unmatched junction nucleotides: 10. This CDR3 region has 18 residues. The germline gives CDR1 MNHNS, CDR2 SASEGT. The CDR3 region has the DNA TGTGCCAGCAGTGAAGGTGGACTAGTAGTTGTAAGCACAGATACGCAGTATTTT. Protein: CASSEGGLVVVSTDTQYF.

The genes are TRBV4-1 and TRBJ1-5; TRBD1 agrees at 9 bases. J gave up 1 base and V 4 bases, and 5 bases lay outside the gene matches. The CDR3 contains 16 residues. CDR1 and CDR2 (germline): MGHRA, YSYEKL. This CDR3 reads CASSPTGGRSNQPQHF. In nucleotides, the CDR3 is TGCGCCAGCAGCCCGACAGGGGGACGAAGCAATCAGCCCCAGCATTTT.

This clone was seen just once. The CDR3 sequence is CASSSTGSFQETQYF. The DNA of the CDR3 is TGTGCCAGCAGCTCAACAGGATCCTTCCAAGAGACCCAGTACTTC. The rearrangement links TRBV7-6 to TRBJ2-5, with D possibly TRBD1 on 5 matching bases. CDR1 and CDR2 (germline): SGHVS, FNYEAQ. The CDR3 spans 15 residues. Trimming shortened V by 4 bases and J by 1 base, and 13 bases separated the two germline ends.

The chain has TRBV5-1 and TRBJ1-1, with TRBD1 matching over 8 bases. This CDR3 comprises 14 residues. Germline loops: CDR1 SGHRS, CDR2 YFSETQ. The junction had 9 bases not matched to a gene; V was cut back by 6 bases and J by 5 bases. CDR3 DNA: TGCGCCAGCAACCAACAGGGGGATAAGACTGAAGCTTTCTTT. Protein: CASNQQGDKTEAFF.

CDR3: CASSHSTGGSDTQYF. The DNA of the CDR3 is TGCGCCAGCAGCCATAGTACAGGGGGTTCAGATACGCAGTATTTT. This chain links TRBV4-1 with TRBJ2-3, with 8 positions matching TRBD1. V trimming: 3 bases; J trimming: 4 bases; junction bases outside the gene matches: 6. This CDR3 is 15 amino acids long. Germline assignment: CDR1 MGHRA and CDR2 YSYEKL.

This clone came up once. J is TRBJ1-1 and V is TRBV7-3; D remains unclear. The V gene lost 6 bases and the J gene lost 4 bases, with 15 bases spanning the gap. The CDR3 loop spans 14 amino acids. Per the germline V gene, CDR1 is SGHTA and CDR2 is FQGTGA. The CDR3 DNA sequence: TGTGCCAGCAGTCCTCGGGGTCGGCTCACTGAAGCTTTCTTT. Translation gives CASSPRGRLTEAFF.

This clone has a handful of counts. The J gene is TRBJ2-4, the V gene TRBV6-5, with 7 bases identical to TRBD1. This CDR3 spans 15 amino acids. In germline, CDR1 is MNHEY, CDR2 SVGAGI. Trimming removed 6 bases from V and 0 bases from J; junction bases left unmatched: 5. The CDR3 here is CASRTGIIAKNIQYF. The CDR3 DNA follows: TGTGCCAGCAGGACAGGGATTATAGCCAAAAACATTCAGTACTTC.

This chain connects TRBV6-1 to TRBJ1-2; TRBD1 aligns across 12 bases. Germline V gene sequence: CDR1 MNHNS, CDR2 SASEGT. Trimming took 2 bases from V and 8 from J; bases not matched to a gene: 3. The CDR3 length is 14 residues. The CDR3 DNA reads as TGTGCCAGCAGTGAATTAGGGACAGGGGGCGGCTACACCTTC. Amino acids: CASSELGTGGGYTF.

This chain links TRBV23-1 with TRBJ1-5, with 9 nucleotides matching TRBD1. TRBV23-1 is an ORF, and what it does is uncertain. CDR3 length: 17 amino acids. Germline trimming cut 6 bases from V and 4 bases from J; bases unmatched to any gene: 13. The CDR3 region is CASSRSTGGRTNQPQHF. CDR3 DNA: TGCGCCAGCAGCCGGTCCACAGGGGGCAGGACGAATCAGCCCCAGCATTTT.

This rearrangement joins TRBV24-1 to TRBJ2-6; 10 nucleotides agree with TRBD1. V lost 2 bases, J lost 1 base, and 7 bases stayed unmatched. This CDR3 is 19 amino acids long. CDR1 and CDR2 (germline): KGHDR, SFDVKD. CDR3 nucleotides: TGTGCCACCAGTGATTCTGCCGGGACAGGGGCTTCTGGGGCCAACGTCCTGACTTTC. Encoded protein: CATSDSAGTGASGANVLTF.